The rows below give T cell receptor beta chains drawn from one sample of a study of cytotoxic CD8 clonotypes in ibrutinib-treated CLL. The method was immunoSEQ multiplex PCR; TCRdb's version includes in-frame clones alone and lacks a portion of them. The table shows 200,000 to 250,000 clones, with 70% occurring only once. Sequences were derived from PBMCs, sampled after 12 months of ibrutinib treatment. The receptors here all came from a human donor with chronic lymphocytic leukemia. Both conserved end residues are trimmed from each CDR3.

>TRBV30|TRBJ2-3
AWTTGGTDTQY
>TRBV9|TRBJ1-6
ASSVDWSSYNSPLH
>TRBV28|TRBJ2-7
ASSGVSGISYEQY
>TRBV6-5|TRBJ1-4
ASSHSGNPNEKLF
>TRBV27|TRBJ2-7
ACADRESHEQY
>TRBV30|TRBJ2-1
AWASGKNEQF
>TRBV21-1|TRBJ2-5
ASSKEMTLYQETQY
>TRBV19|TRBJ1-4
ASSAGQHRRTNEKLF
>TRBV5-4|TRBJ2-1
ASSRRGLAGVLEQF
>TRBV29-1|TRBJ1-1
SVSGNTEAF
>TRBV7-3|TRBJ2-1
ASSPQARTPTLSYNEQF
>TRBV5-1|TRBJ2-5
ASSFNGEETQY
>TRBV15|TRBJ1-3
ATSRDLPLGGPRSGNTIY
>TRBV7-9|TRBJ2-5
ASSLSGARGETQY
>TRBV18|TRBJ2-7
ASSPVAGGSREQY
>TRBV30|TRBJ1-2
AWAGQSNYGYT
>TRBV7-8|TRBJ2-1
ASSSLGLSSYNEQF
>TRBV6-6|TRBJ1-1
ASRAQGKMNTEAF
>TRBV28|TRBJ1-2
ASTSGTLLNYGYT
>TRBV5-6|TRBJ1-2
ASGARDRGQDGYT
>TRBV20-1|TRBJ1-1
SANQGF
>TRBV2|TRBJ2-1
ASSARLAGYNEQF
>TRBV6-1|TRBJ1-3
ASRTLQGNGNTIY
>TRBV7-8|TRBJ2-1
ASSLTKTSSYNEQF
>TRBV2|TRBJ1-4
ASSEGRPSATNEKLF
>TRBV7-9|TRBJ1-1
ASSPIQGLNTEAF
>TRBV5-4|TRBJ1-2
ASSLITGGYT
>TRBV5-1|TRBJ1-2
ASSFTGGTSNYGYT
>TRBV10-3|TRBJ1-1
AISESIFQDRALNTEAF
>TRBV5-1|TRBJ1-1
ASSLGHTMNTEAF
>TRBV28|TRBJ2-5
ASSFPRGAQETQY
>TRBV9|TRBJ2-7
ASSLTSGRPQY
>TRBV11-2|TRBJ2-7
ASSLVGRVLEQY
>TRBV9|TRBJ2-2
ASSVRPSGANTGELF
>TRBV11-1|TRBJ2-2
ASSLTYGVPNTGELF
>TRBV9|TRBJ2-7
ASSVATGTSYEQY
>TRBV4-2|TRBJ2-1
ASSQLRGLAGGYEQF
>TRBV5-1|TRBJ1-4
ASSLGQLNEKLF
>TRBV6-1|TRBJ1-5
ASKRDSSNQPQH
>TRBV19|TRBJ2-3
ASSRWDGSTDTQY
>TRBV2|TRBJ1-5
ASSENRGLQPQH
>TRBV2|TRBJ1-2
ASSDPLGYT
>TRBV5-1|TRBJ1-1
ASSGDGNTEAF
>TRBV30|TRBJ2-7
AWSVGSGSYEQY
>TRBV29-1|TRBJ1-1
SVPTQVNTEAF
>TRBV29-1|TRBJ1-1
SVARTANTEAF
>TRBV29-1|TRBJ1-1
SVEETGTEAF
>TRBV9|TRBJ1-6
ASSVRRNNSPLH
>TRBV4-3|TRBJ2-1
ASSPSGSDYNEQF
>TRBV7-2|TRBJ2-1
ASSFGGWNEQF
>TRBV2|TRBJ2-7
ASTGTRAYEQY
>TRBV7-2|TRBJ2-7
ASSLLRDGHEQY
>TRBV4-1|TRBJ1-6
ASSDITGSSPLH
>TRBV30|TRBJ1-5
AWGQGATGNQPQH
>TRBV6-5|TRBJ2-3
ASSYGRKSTDTQY
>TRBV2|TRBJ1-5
ASRNTGGGIEH
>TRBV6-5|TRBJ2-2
ASYLQDGSTGELF
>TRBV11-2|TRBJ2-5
ASSRGQLQETQY
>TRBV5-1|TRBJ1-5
ASSLGGGAEPQH
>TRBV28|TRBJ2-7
ASRGASRGTSGPLEQY